The T cell receptor beta chain under discussion was sequenced for a study of OX40 agonist ivuxolimab in advanced cancers. In the study overall: The costimulatory receptor OX40 (CD134) was targeted by ivuxolimab, a fully human IgG2 agonistic monoclonal antibody. Intravenous ivuxolimab was administered to patients every 2 weeks at six dose levels: 0.01, 0.1, 0.3, 1.5, 3 and 10 mg/kg. Of the approximately 53 patients in dose escalation, about 20 had hepatocellular carcinoma, roughly 15 had melanoma, 9 had renal cell carcinoma and 9 had head and neck cancer. In the dose-escalation cohort, 65% to 85% of patients were male, and the mean age was around 65 years with a range of roughly 23 to 79. Prior anti-PD-1, anti-PD-L1 or anti-CTLA-4 therapy was permitted, and checkpoint inhibitors had been received by around 40% of dose-escalation patients. Partial responses occurred in three dose-escalation patients, of whom one had hepatocellular carcinoma and two had cutaneous melanoma. Peripheral TCRbeta sequencing aimed to test whether ivuxolimab altered TCR sequence diversity and caused clonal T-cell expansion. The paper describes the monotherapy dose-escalation part (N of about 52 patients) of the phase I trial of ivuxolimab.

For sequencing of the TCRbeta CDR3 region, genomic DNA was extracted from the sorted cells. TCRbeta CDR3 regions were sequenced using the immunoSEQ Assay. TCRdb limited this immuneACCESS table to in-frame rearrangements with V and J called. A share of clones is missing; checked studies link under half to unresolved V genes, and the rest is unexplained. For this sample the table gives tens of thousands of clones, of which around 86% were detected only once. The leading ten clones occupy about 0.32% of the sample. The trial excluded patients who had a history of autoimmune disease or who were on systemic immunosuppression. Peripheral blood for TCR sequencing was collected from all dose cohorts at baseline, on cycle 4 day 1, and on cycle 7 day 1. Samples came from an open-label, multicenter, first-in-human phase I dose-escalation trial of ivuxolimab. Adults with locally advanced or metastatic melanoma, renal cell carcinoma, hepatocellular carcinoma or head and neck squamous cell carcinoma were enrolled in the trial. Before TCR sequencing, CD4+ T cells and CD8+ T cells were sorted from peripheral blood as separate populations.

Including cysteine and phenylalanine, the CDR3 has 15 amino acids. Only the CDR3 region is kept as DNA, spanning 45 bases read in frame from base 1. V is pared back by 5 bases and J by 0 bases, with 11 bases lying between the germline termini. The germline V gene gives CDR1 as SGHTA and CDR2 as FQGNSA. As for this clone: Its cognate antigen has yet to be identified. Base quality data are lacking; no much larger clone is found one base away.

Study-wide findings and limitations: In the 0.1-3.0 mg/kg groups, partial responders had among the lowest normalized peripheral clonal expansion, particularly in CD8+ T cells. At doses of 0.1 to 3.0 mg/kg, clonal expansion of both CD4+ and CD8+ T cells in blood was seen between baseline and week 6. After ivuxolimab, expanded clones were on average more numerous among CD8+ T cells than among CD4+ T cells. Which antigens the clonally expanded peripheral T cells were specific for was not determined. Low levels of normalized T-cell clonal expansion were also seen in some patients who did not respond.

The clonotype comes from an adult with an advanced solid tumor such as melanoma, head and neck, liver or kidney cancer. This material consisted of CD4+ or CD8+ T cells sorted from blood, taken in a trial of the OX40 agonist ivuxolimab. The chain is encoded by TRBV7-2 joined to TRBJ2-1; too little of a D gene remains to name it. The DNA sequence is given as TGTGCCAGCAGCGCCTCAGAGAGCTCCTACAATGAGCAGTTCTTC. Its coded protein is CASSASESSYNEQFF. Full variable domain (CDR3 extended with the reference TRBV7-2 and TRBJ2-1 proteins): GAGVSQSPSNKVTEKGKDVELRCDPISGHTALYWYRQSLGQGLEFLIYFQGNSAPDKSGLPSDRFSAERTGGSVSTLTIQRTQQEDSAVYLCASSASESSYNEQFFGPGTRLTVL.